Presented here are 32 T cell receptor beta chains from one specimen sequenced in a study of high-grade serous ovarian cancer treatment subgroups. Method: immunoSEQ multiplex PCR; TCRdb's copy keeps in-frame clones and lacks some. The sample has 500 to 750 clones; roughly 74% are singletons. Tumor samples were obtained before definitive surgery or chemotherapy. The sequencing sample was made of tumor tissue. The receptors originated from a human donor with high-grade serous ovarian cancer.

The V call is TRBV6-1, the J call TRBJ2-2; D remains unclear. CDR1 and CDR2 (germline): MNHNS, SASEGT. CDR3 length equals 14 residues. Trimming removed 3 bases from V and 8 bases from J, with 13 bases in between. The DNA of the CDR3 is TGTGCCAGCAGTGATCAAATGGAAAGGGGGGAGCTGTTTTTT. It codes for CASSDQMERGELFF.

V is TRBV7-8 and J is TRBJ2-3, with D perhaps matching TRBD2 (6 bases). Germline V CDR1 and CDR2: SGHVS, FQNEAQ. Trimming left V 1 base short and J 2 bases short, with 13 bases between. This CDR3 spans 16 amino acids. The CDR3 here is CASSLGPRGITDTQYF. In DNA form, the CDR3 reads TGTGCCAGCAGCTTAGGCCCTCGGGGGATCACAGATACGCAGTATTTT.

The chain has TRBV7-9 and TRBJ1-6; maybe TRBD1 (5 bases). This CDR3 comprises 15 residues. Trimming shortened V by 3 bases and J by 5 bases, and 11 bases separated the two germline ends. Germline V gene data show CDR1 as SEHNR and CDR2 as FQNEAQ (reference sequence). This CDR3 reads CASSFSGTDNSPLHF. DNA for the CDR3: TGTGCCAGCAGCTTCTCGGGGACCGATAATTCACCCCTCCACTTT.

J is TRBJ2-3 and V is TRBV6-1; possibly TRBD1 for D (5 bases). CDR3 length: 15 amino acids. V was clipped by 3 bases and J by 3 bases, with 13 bases between them. The germline V gene has CDR1 MNHNS and CDR2 SASEGT. The CDR3 DNA is TGTGCCAGCAGTGAGACCCCCGACAGAACAGATACGCAGTATTTT. Protein sequence: CASSETPDRTDTQYF.

The chain employs TRBV30 and TRBJ1-5; 8 bases are a match to TRBD1. Germline V gene sequence: CDR1 GTSNPN, CDR2 SVGIG (reference sequence). Trimming cost V 1 base and J 5 bases; bases outside gene matches: 4. CDR3 length equals 14 residues. CDR3 residues: CAWSDGTGDQPQHF. CDR3 coding DNA: TGTGCCTGGAGTGACGGGACAGGCGATCAGCCCCAGCATTTT.

This clone was detected a few times. The genes are TRBV5-1 and TRBJ2-3, with 8 bases matching TRBD2. The CDR3 has 14 residues. CDR1 and CDR2 (germline): SGHRS, YFSETQ. J was trimmed by 7 bases and V by 6 bases; bases with no gene match: 10. CDR3 sequence: CASTLGGGYNTQYF. Here the CDR3 DNA reads TGCGCCAGCACTCTGGGCGGGGGGTATAATACGCAGTATTTT.

This rearrangement joins TRBV7-2 to TRBJ2-7; TRBD2 aligns across 13 bases. Germline loops: CDR1 SGHTA, CDR2 FQGNSA. The CDR3 totals 16 residues. Trimming removed 4 bases from V and 7 bases from J; junction bases left unmatched: 10. CDR3 sequence reads: CASSSRPLAGGREQYF. The CDR3 DNA is TGTGCCAGCAGCTCCCGTCCACTAGCGGGGGGGAGAGAGCAGTACTTC.

CDR3 region: CASSLSQGAVYEQYF. In DNA, the CDR3 is TGTGCCAGCAGCTTGTCACAGGGGGCCGTCTACGAGCAGTACTTC. The chain joins TRBV5-5 to TRBJ2-7, with TRBD1 identical over 9 bases. With V trimmed by 1 base and J by 3 bases, 5 bases remained unmatched. Germline CDR1 reads SGHKS; CDR2 reads YYEKEE (reference sequence). This CDR3 is built from 15 residues.

The chain links TRBV5-6 to TRBJ2-6; TRBD1 agrees at 9 bases. V trimming: 6 bases; J trimming: 3 bases; junction bases outside the gene matches: 13. The CDR3 spans 18 residues. The germline gives CDR1 SGHDT, CDR2 YYEEEE. The CDR3 DNA is TGTGCCAGCATCCAAGGAGGACAGGGGATTTATGGGGCCAACGTCCTGACTTTC. This translates into CASIQGGQGIYGANVLTF.

In this sample, this clone turned up once. This chain connects TRBV5-1 to TRBJ1-6; possible D gene TRBD1, 5 bases. V lost 2 bases and J 7 bases, leaving 13 bases between the germline ends. The CDR3 is made up of 15 amino acids. Germline assignment: CDR1 SGHRS and CDR2 YFSETQ. The CDR3 reads CASSLNPGHNSPLHF. The CDR3 coding sequence is TGCGCCAGCAGCTTAAATCCAGGGCACAATTCACCCCTCCACTTT.

The table lists this clone with a few counts. The chain employs TRBV5-6 and TRBJ1-1, with 8 bases fitting TRBD1. J lost 5 bases, V lost 4 bases, and 7 bases had no gene match. Germline CDR1 SGHDT, CDR2 YYEEEE. The CDR3 consists of 14 residues. This CDR3 is CASSRDRGWTEAFF. CDR3 nucleotides: TGTGCCAGCAGCCGAGACAGGGGATGGACTGAAGCTTTCTTT. Filled out from reference TRBV5-6 and TRBJ1-1, the complete variable domain reads DAGVTQSPTHLIKTRGQQVTLRCSPKSGHDTVSWYQQALGQGPQFIFQYYEEEERQRGNFPDRFSGHQFPNYSSELNVNALLLGDSALYLCASSRDRGWTEAFFGQGTRLTVV.

The genes are TRBV11-3 and TRBJ1-2; 8 bases agree with TRBD1. This CDR3 comprises 14 residues. Germline CDR1 and CDR2: SGHNT and YENEEA. Germline trimming cut 5 bases from V and 5 bases from J; bases unmatched to any gene: 7. This chain's CDR3 is CASSIGTGLYGYTF. In DNA form, the CDR3 reads TGTGCCAGCAGCATCGGGACAGGATTATATGGCTACACCTTC.

The chain joins TRBV10-3 to TRBJ1-1; 10 nucleotides agree with TRBD1. The CDR3 spans 15 residues. The germline gives CDR1 ENHRY, CDR2 SYGVKD. Trimming removed 4 bases from V and 1 base from J; junction bases left unmatched: 3. CDR3 DNA: TGTGCCATCAGTGGACAGGGGGCTCAGAACACTGAAGCTTTCTTT. It translates to CAISGQGAQNTEAFF.

The genes are TRBV29-1 and TRBJ2-7; the D gene is possibly TRBD2 (6 bases). In germline, CDR1 is SQVTM, CDR2 ANQGSEA. The CDR3 is 12 residues long. V was trimmed by 3 bases and J by 4 bases, leaving 10 bases between them. CDR3 sequence reads: CSVEGRGYEQYF. For the CDR3, the DNA is TGCAGCGTTGAGGGTCGGGGGTACGAGCAGTACTTC.

This chain connects TRBV5-4 to TRBJ2-4; weak D call: TRBD1 (6 bases). The CDR3 consists of 17 residues. Trimming pared 4 bases from V and 0 bases from J, leaving 17 bases between. Germline V gives CDR1 SGHNT, CDR2 YYREEE (reference sequence). CDR3 amino acids: CASSGGRGGAAKNIQYF. CDR3 DNA sequence: TGTGCCAGCAGCGGGGGTAGAGGGGGTGCAGCCAAAAACATTCAGTACTTC.

This clone was recorded only once. The chain links TRBV19 to TRBJ2-7; TRBD1 aligns across 10 bases. V lost 5 bases to trimming and J lost 2 bases; unmatched junction nucleotides: 3. The CDR3 totals 14 residues. Germline CDR1 and CDR2: LNHDA and SQIVND (reference sequence). The CDR3 spells CASSFGTGAYEQYF. In DNA, the CDR3 is TGTGCCAGTAGTTTCGGGACAGGGGCCTACGAGCAGTACTTC.

This clone has only a few counts. V is TRBV7-6 and J is TRBJ2-2; D remains unclear. V dropped 5 bases and J dropped 5 bases, with 15 bases sitting between them. This CDR3 has 15 amino acids. Germline CDR1 SGHVS, CDR2 FNYEAQ. CDR3 nucleotide sequence: TGTGCCAGCAGCAAGACAACCGGGCGAACCGGGGAGCTGTTTTTT. It codes for CASSKTTGRTGELFF.

This clone was detected a few times. The chain combines TRBV29-1 with TRBJ1-2; tentatively, D is TRBD1 (6 bases). The CDR3 runs to 12 residues. Germline V gene data show CDR1 as SQVTM and CDR2 as ANQGSEA. V was trimmed by 7 bases and J by 0 bases, leaving 9 bases between them. The CDR3 DNA sequence: TGCAGCGGAGGACAGACTAACTATGGCTACACCTTC. This codes for CSGGQTNYGYTF. Full variable domain (missing parts from reference TRBV29-1 and TRBJ1-2): SAVISQKPSRDICQRGTSLTIQCQVDSQVTMMFWYRQQPGQSLTLIATANQGSEATYESGFVIDKFPISRPNLTFSTLTVSNMSPEDSSIYLCSGGQTNYGYTFGSGTRLTVV.

The rearrangement uses TRBV19 and TRBJ2-4, with D tentatively TRBD1 or TRBD2 (6 bases each). Per germline, CDR1 LNHDA and CDR2 SQIVND (reference sequence). The CDR3 consists of 16 residues. The V and J ends lost 6 bases and 0 bases respectively, with 15 bases between them. The CDR3 DNA sequence: TGTGCCAGTAGAGGGGGGTGGCCCTTAGCCAAAAACATTCAGTACTTC. This sequence encodes CASRGGWPLAKNIQYF.

The chain joins TRBV7-3 to TRBJ1-5, with D maybe TRBD1 (5 bases). V lost 0 bases and J 7 bases, leaving 13 bases between the germline ends. The CDR3 is 15 residues long. Germline loops: CDR1 SGHTA, CDR2 FQGTGA. CDR3 protein: CASSLTARGDQPQHF. The CDR3 DNA reads TGTGCCAGCAGCTTAACCGCTCGGGGGGACCAGCCCCAGCATTTT.

The chain recombines TRBV6-6 with TRBJ1-1, with D possibly TRBD1 on 6 matching bases. V dropped 5 bases and J dropped 5 bases, with 21 bases sitting between them. Germline CDR1 MNHNY, CDR2 SVGAGI (reference sequence). This CDR3 has 16 residues. The CDR3 sequence is CASSPPFRGVGTEAFF. Written as DNA, the CDR3 is TGTGCCAGCAGTCCACCATTCAGGGGAGTGGGGACTGAAGCTTTCTTT.

This clone appeared a few times. V usage is TRBV6-4 and J usage is TRBJ2-1; a possible D gene is TRBD2 (5 bases). The CDR3 runs to 15 residues. The germline V gene encodes CDR1 MRHNA and CDR2 SNTAGT. V was shortened by 2 bases and J by 0 bases, with 8 bases between the two germline ends. The CDR3 is CASSDMGSSYNEQFF. CDR3 sequence (DNA): TGTGCCAGCAGTGACATGGGGAGCTCCTACAATGAGCAGTTCTTC.

The chain recombines TRBV6-6 with TRBJ2-7, with TRBD2 as a possible D gene (6 bases). Germline CDR1 and CDR2: MNHNY and SVGAGI (reference sequence). Between the trimmed V and J ends, which lost 7 bases and 1 base, there was a span of 14 bases. The CDR3 runs to 14 residues. The CDR3 spells CASTWGERSYEQYF. For the CDR3, the DNA is TGTGCCAGCACCTGGGGGGAGCGGTCCTACGAGCAGTACTTC.

The V gene is TRBV7-9, the J gene TRBJ1-1; D remains ambiguous. Germline V gives CDR1 SEHNR, CDR2 FQNEAQ (reference sequence). The CDR3 contains 12 residues. V was cut by 6 bases and J by 6 bases, with 11 bases left in between. Here the CDR3 reads CASRGGPAEAFF. CDR3 sequence (DNA): TGTGCCAGCAGGGGCGGCCCGGCTGAAGCTTTCTTT.

This clone is hyperexpanded within its sample. The rearrangement links TRBV19 to TRBJ2-7, with D hard to call. Germline V gene data show CDR1 as LNHDA and CDR2 as SQIVND (reference sequence). With 10 bases removed from V and 6 bases from J, the gap between germline ends came to 19 bases. The length of the CDR3 is 13 residues. The CDR3 DNA is TGTGCCACCTCAGGCGTGGGTGCAGTCGAGCAGTACTTC. Translation gives CATSGVGAVEQYF.

The chain links TRBV6-5 to TRBJ1-1; D is uncertain. The CDR3 contains 12 residues. CDR1 MNHEY and CDR2 SVGAGI come from the germline V gene. Trimming pared 5 bases from V and 0 bases from J, leaving 4 bases between. The CDR3 DNA follows: TGTGCCAGCAGTGCCATGAACACTGAAGCTTTCTTT. Its translation: CASSAMNTEAFF.

This clone was observed a few times. The chain joins TRBV2 to TRBJ1-2, with D possibly being TRBD1 (6 bases). Trimming took 5 bases from V and 2 from J, leaving 18 bases between them. Germline CDR1 and CDR2: SNHLY and FYNNEI. The CDR3 runs 16 residues. CDR3 coding DNA: TGTGCCAGCAGTAAGAGGGCAGGGGTCGGCAACTATGGCTACACCTTC. Translating it yields CASSKRAGVGNYGYTF.

This clone is a singleton in its sample. This chain joins TRBV21-1 and TRBJ1-1. TRBV21-1 is a pseudogene locus. CDR3 length: 16 amino acids. Written as DNA, the CDR3 is TGTGCCAGCAGCTTAGGCGTAGCCACAATTCGCACTGAAGCTTTCTTT. Translation gives CASSLGVATIRTEAFF.

The genes are TRBV23-1 and TRBJ1-1; unclear D gene. TRBV23-1 is filed as an ORF, its function uncertain. V was cut by 0 bases and J by 0 bases, with 20 bases left in between. This CDR3 is 19 amino acids long. In nucleotides, the CDR3 is TGCGCCAGCAGTCAATCGTTCGACCCATCCCGAAGGTTGAACACTGAAGCTTTCTTT. Protein product: CASSQSFDPSRRLNTEAFF.

The chain joins TRBV10-2 to TRBJ1-1, with D perhaps TRBD1 (6 bases). V dropped 10 bases and J dropped 7 bases, with 13 bases sitting between them. The CDR3 runs to 11 residues. Germline assignment: CDR1 WSHSY and CDR2 SAAADI. The CDR3 bases are TGCGCCACCCTCGGGGGCGGTGAAGCTTTCTTT. Its translation: CATLGGGEAFF.

This clone was counted a few times. The rearrangement uses TRBV5-1 and TRBJ1-1, with 7 bases lining up with TRBD1. This CDR3 comprises 13 residues. V was pared by 7 bases and J by 2 bases, with 5 bases of the junction left unmatched. Germline V gene lookup returns CDR1 SGHRS and CDR2 YFSETQ. The DNA for the CDR3 is TGCGCCAGCCAGACAGGGACTAACACTGAAGCTTTCTTT. Translating it yields CASQTGTNTEAFF. Looking up the rest from reference TRBV5-1 and TRBJ1-1 gives the full variable domain: KAGVTQTPRYLIKTRGQQVTLSCSPISGHRSVSWYQQTPGQGLQFLFEYFSETQRNKGNFPGRFSGRQFSNSRSEMNVSTLELGDSALYLCASQTGTNTEAFFGQGTRLTVV.

CDR3 sequence reads: CASSQGGFGTEAFF. CDR3 DNA sequence: TGTGCCAGCAGTCAGGGGGGTTTTGGCACTGAAGCTTTCTTT. V is TRBV27 and J is TRBJ1-1; 7 bases align to TRBD1. The CDR3 loop spans 14 amino acids. V trimming: 5 bases; J trimming: 4 bases; junction bases outside the gene matches: 7. The germline gives CDR1 MNHEY, CDR2 SMNVEV (reference sequence).